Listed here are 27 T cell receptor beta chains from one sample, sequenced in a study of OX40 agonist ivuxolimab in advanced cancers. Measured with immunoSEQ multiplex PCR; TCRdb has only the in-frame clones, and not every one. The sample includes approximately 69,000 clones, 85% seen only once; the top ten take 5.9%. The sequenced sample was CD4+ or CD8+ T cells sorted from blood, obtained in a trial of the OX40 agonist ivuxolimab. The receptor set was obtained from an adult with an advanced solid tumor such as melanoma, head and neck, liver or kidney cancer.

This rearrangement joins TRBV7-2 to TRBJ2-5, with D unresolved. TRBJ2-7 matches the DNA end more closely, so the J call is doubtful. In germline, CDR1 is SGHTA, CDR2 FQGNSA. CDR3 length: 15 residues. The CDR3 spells CASSLDPGSPYEQYF. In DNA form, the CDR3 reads TGTGCCAGCAGCTTAGATCCGGGCTCCCCCTACGAGCAGTACTTC.

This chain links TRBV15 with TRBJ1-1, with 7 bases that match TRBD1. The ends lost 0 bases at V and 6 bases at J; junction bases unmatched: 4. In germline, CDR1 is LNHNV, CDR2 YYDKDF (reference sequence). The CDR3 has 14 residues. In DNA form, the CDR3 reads TGTGCCACCAGCAGAGAGGGCAGGGGGGCTGAAGCTTTCTTT. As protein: CATSREGRGAEAFF.

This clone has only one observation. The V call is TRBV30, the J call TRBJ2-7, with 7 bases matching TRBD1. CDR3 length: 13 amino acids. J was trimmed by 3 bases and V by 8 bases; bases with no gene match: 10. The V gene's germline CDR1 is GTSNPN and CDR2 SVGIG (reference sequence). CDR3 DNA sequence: TGTGCCGGGGTGGGACAGTCTGTCTACGAGCAGTACTTC. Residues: CAGVGQSVYEQYF.

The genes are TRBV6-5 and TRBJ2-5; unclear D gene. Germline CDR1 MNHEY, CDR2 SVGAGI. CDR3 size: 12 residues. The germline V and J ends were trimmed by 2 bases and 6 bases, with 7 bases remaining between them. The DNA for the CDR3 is TGTGCCAGCAGTTACAATCAGCAGACCCAGTACTTC. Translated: CASSYNQQTQYF.

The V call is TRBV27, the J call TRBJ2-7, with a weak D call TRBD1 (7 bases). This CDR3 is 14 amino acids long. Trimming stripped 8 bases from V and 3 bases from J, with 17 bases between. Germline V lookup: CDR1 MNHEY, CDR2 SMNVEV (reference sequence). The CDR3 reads CASRRAGGNYEQYF. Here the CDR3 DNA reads TGTGCCAGCCGACGAGCAGGGGGGAACTACGAGCAGTACTTC.

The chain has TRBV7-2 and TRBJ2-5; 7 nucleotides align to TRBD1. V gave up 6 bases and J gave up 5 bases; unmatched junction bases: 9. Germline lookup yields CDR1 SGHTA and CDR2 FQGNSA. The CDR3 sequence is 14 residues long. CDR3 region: CASSKQGYGETQYF. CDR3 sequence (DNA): TGTGCCAGCAGTAAACAGGGGTACGGCGAGACCCAGTACTTC.

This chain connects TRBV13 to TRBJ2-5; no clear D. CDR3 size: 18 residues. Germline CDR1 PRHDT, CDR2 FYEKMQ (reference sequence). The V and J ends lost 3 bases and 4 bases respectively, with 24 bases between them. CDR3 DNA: TGTGCCAGCAGCTTCCGGACCATGGGCGTTCGCGCGAGAGAGACCCAGTACTTC. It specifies CASSFRTMGVRARETQYF.

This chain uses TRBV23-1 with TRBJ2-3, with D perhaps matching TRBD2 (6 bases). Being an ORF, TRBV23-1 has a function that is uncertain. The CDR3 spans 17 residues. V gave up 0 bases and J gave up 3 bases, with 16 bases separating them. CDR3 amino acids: CASSQSGRGVVTDTQYF. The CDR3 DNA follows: TGCGCCAGCAGTCAATCAGGGCGGGGAGTGGTGACAGATACGCAGTATTTT.

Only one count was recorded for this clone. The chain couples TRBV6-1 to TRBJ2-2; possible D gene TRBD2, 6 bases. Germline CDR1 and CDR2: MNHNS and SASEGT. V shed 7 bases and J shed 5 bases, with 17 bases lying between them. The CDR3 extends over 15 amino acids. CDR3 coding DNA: TGTGCCAGCACCACGGGTGCCGCGGGAACCGGGGAGCTGTTTTTT. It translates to CASTTGAAGTGELFF.

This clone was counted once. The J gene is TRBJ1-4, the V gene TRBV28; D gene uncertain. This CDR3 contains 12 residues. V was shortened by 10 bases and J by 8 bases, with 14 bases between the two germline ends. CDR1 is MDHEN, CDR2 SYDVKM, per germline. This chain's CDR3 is CATLAPDEKLFF. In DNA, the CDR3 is TGTGCCACCCTAGCCCCCGACGAAAAACTGTTTTTT. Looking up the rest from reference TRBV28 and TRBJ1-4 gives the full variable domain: DVKVTQSSRYLVKRTGEKVFLECVQDMDHENMFWYRQDPGLGLRLIYFSYDVKMKEKGDIPEGYSVSREKKERFSLILESASTNQTSMYLCATLAPDEKLFFGSGTQLSVL.

The CDR3 protein is CASSLAGDRAETQYF. CDR3 bases: TGTGCCAGCAGCTTAGCGGGGGACAGGGCTGAGACCCAGTACTTC. The rearrangement links TRBV7-9 to TRBJ2-5; 9 nucleotides align to TRBD1. CDR3 size: 15 residues. Germline V lookup: CDR1 SEHNR, CDR2 FQNEAQ (reference sequence). Trimming removed 0 bases from V and 5 bases from J; junction bases left unmatched: 4.

CDR3 sequence: CASSDGVTGELFF. CDR3 in DNA: TGTGCCAGCAGTGACGGGGTCACCGGGGAGCTGTTTTTT. The rearrangement links TRBV6-4 to TRBJ2-2; D ambiguous. Trimming removed 2 bases at V and 4 bases at J, with 5 bases between. The length of the CDR3 is 13 residues. CDR1 MRHNA and CDR2 SNTAGT come from the germline V gene.

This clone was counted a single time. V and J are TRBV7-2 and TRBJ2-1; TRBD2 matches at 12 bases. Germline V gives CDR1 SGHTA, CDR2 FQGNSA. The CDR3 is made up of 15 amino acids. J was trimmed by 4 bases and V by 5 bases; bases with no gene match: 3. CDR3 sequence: CASSTSGRLYNEQFF. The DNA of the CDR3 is TGTGCCAGCAGCACTAGCGGGAGGTTATACAATGAGCAGTTCTTC.

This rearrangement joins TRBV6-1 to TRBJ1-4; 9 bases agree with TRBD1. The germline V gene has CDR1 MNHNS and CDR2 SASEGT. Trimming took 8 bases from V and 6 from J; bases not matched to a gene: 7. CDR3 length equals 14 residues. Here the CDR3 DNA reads TGTGCCAGCGGAACAGGGGGCAGGGATGAAAAACTGTTTTTT. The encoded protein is CASGTGGRDEKLFF.

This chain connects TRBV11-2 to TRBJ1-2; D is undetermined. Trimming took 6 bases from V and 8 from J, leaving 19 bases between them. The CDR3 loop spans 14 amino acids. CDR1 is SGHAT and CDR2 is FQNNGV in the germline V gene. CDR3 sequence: CASSLNVGSKGYTF. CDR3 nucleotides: TGTGCCAGCAGTCTAAATGTGGGCTCAAAGGGCTACACCTTC.

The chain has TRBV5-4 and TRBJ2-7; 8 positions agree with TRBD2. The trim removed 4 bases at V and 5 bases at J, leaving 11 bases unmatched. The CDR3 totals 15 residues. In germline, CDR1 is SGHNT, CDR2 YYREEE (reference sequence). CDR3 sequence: CASSPQAGVRNEQYF. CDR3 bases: TGTGCCAGCAGCCCTCAAGCGGGAGTGAGGAACGAGCAGTACTTC.

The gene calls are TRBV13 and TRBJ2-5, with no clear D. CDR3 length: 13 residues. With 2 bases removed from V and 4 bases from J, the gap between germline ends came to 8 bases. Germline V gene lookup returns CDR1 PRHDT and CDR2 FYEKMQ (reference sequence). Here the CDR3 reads CASSLRLGETQYF. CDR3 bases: TGTGCCAGCAGCTTAAGGCTAGGAGAGACCCAGTACTTC.

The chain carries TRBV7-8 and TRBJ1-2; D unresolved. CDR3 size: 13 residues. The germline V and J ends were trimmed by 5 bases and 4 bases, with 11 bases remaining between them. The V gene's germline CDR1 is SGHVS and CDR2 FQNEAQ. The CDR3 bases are TGTGCCAGCAGCCGGACGGCGAGCTATGGCTACACCTTC. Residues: CASSRTASYGYTF. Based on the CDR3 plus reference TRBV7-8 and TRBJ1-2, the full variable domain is GAGVSQSPRYKVAKRGQDVALRCDPISGHVSLFWYQQALGQGPEFLTYFQNEAQLDKSGLPSDRFFAERPEGSVSTLKIQRTQQEDSAVYLCASSRTASYGYTFGSGTRLTVV.

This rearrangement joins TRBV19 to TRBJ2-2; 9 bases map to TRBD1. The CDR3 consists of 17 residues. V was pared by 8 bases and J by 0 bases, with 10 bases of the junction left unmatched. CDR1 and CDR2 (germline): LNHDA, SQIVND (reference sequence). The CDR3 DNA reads TGTGCCAGTGGATATCCACAGGGGGCTCCGAACACCGGGGAGCTGTTTTTT. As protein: CASGYPQGAPNTGELFF.

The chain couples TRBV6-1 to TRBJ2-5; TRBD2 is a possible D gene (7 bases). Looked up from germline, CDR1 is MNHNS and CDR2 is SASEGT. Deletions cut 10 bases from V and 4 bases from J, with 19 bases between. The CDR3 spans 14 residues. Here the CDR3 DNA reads TGTGCCACCTGGGGGGGCTGGAAGGGAGAGACCCAGTACTTC. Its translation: CATWGGWKGETQYF.

CDR3 sequence (DNA): TGTGCCAGCAGCAACCGCCGGGACAGGGCCTTCCACACTGAAGCTTTCTTT. Amino acid sequence: CASSNRRDRAFHTEAFF. V and J are TRBV27 and TRBJ1-1; the match to TRBD1 covers 9 bases. Germline lookup yields CDR1 MNHEY and CDR2 SMNVEV (reference sequence). This CDR3 region has 17 residues. V was pared by 6 bases and J by 3 bases, with 14 bases of the junction left unmatched.

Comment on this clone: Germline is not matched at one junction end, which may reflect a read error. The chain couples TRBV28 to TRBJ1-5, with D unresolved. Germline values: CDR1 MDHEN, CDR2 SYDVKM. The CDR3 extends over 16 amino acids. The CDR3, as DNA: TGTGCCAGCAGTTCTTTGTTACCGGGTAGCTATCAGCCCCAGCATTTT. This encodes CASSSLLPGSYQPQHF.

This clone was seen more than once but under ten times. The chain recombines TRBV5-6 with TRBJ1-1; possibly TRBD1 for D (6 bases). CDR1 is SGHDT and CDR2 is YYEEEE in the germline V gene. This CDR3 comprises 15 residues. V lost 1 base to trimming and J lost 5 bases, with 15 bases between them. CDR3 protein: CASSLYGGRGTEAFF. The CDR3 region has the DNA TGTGCCAGCAGCTTGTATGGGGGGCGCGGAACTGAAGCTTTCTTT.

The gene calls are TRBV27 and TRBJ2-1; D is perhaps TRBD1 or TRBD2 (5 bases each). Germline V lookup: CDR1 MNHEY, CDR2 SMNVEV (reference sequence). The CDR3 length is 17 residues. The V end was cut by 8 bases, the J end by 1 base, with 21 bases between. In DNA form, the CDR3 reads TGTGCCAGCGGGCCGCGCCAGGGACGGTCATCCTACAATGAGCAGTTCTTC. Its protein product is CASGPRQGRSSYNEQFF.

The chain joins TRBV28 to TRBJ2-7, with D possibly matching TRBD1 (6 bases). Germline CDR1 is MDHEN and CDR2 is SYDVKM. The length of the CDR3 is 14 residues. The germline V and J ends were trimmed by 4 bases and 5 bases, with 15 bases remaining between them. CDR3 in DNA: TGTGCCAGCAGTTCGTACAGGGTTACCGACGAGCAGTACTTC. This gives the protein CASSSYRVTDEQYF.

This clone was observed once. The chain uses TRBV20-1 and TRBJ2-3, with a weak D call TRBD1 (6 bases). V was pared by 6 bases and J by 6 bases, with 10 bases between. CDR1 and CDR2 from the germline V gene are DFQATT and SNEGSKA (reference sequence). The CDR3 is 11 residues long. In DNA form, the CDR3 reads TGCAGTGCCGGACAGCCTGATACGCAGTATTTT. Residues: CSAGQPDTQYF.

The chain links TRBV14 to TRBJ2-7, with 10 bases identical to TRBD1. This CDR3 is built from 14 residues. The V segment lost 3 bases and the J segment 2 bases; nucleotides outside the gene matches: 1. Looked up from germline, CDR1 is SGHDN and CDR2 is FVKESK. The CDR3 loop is CASSHGQGAYEQYF. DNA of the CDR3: TGTGCCAGCAGCCACGGACAGGGGGCCTACGAGCAGTACTTC.